The clone carrying this T cell receptor beta chain was seen a few times. Germline V gene sequence: CDR1 WSHSY, CDR2 SAAADI. The CDR3 spans 14 residues. The germline V and J ends were trimmed by 6 bases and 6 bases, with 14 bases remaining between them. This sample was taken from a study of cytomegalovirus exposure and HLA in healthy donors. In the PCR, 60 Vbeta and 13 Jbeta primers were used. Here immunoSEQ multiplex PCR was the method, and the copy in TCRdb shows in-frame clones only, minus some. The sample consists of approximately 70,000 clones, under 80% of them appearing once. Sample: PBMCs. This TCR came from a male donor in good health and CMV-seropositive. The chain has TRBV10-2 and TRBJ2-2; perhaps TRBD2 as D (5 bases). CDR3 loop: CASRPRAEPGELFF. The CDR3 coding sequence is TGCGCCAGCAGGCCGCGGGCAGAGCCCGGGGAGCTGTTTTTT.